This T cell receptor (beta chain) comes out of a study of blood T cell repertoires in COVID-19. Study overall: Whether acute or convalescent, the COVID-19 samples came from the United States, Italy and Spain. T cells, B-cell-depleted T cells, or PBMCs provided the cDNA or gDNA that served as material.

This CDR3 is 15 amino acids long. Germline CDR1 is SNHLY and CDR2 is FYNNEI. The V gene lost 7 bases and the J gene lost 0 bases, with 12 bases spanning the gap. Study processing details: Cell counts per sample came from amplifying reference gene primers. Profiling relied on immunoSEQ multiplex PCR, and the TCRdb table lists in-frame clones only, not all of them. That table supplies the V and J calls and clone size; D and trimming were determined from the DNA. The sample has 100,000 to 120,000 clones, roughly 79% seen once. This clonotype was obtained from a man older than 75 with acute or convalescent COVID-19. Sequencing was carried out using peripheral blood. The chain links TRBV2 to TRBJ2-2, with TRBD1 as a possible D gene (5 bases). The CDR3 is CASMTELTNTGELFF. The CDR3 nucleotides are TGTGCCAGCATGACAGAGCTCACGAACACCGGGGAGCTGTTTTTT.